The next 25 T cell receptor beta chains were all read from a single sample in a study of Ad26.COV2.S vaccination and SARS-CoV-2 variants. Described treatment: approximately 18 received Ad26.COV2.S at low or high dose, single or two shots; a few received placebo; per-sample allocation not given. Day 63 after the first vaccine or placebo injection was the time point for sampling. Assay used: immunoSEQ multiplex PCR; TCRdb lists only in-frame clones, some missing. The sample records about 450,000 clones, 75% to 90% being singletons. The sequencing here drew on peripheral blood, taken in a trial of Ad26.COV2.S vaccine versus placebo. Receptor source: a person aged 18 to 65 who received the Ad26.COV2.S COVID-19 vaccine or a placebo.

This chain joins TRBV11-1 and TRBJ2-1, with D tentatively TRBD1 (6 bases). The CDR3 is made up of 12 amino acids. Germline CDR1 SGHAT, CDR2 FQDESV (reference sequence). V gave up 4 bases and J gave up 8 bases, with 9 bases separating them. CDR3 region: CASSSRGYEQFF. CDR3 in DNA: TGTGCCAGCAGCTCCAGGGGTTATGAGCAGTTCTTC.

CDR3 coding DNA: TGCGCCAGCAGCCCCCCTCGATCGAACACTGAAGCTTTCTTT. This gives the protein CASSPPRSNTEAFF. The V gene is TRBV4-1, the J gene TRBJ1-1; D gene unclear. Trimming pared 4 bases from V and 1 base from J, leaving 10 bases between. There are 14 residues in the CDR3. CDR1 is MGHRA and CDR2 is YSYEKL in the germline V gene.

CDR3 DNA: TGTGCCAGCAGCTTAGGGGACAGGGATGGAAACACCATATATTTT. Translating gives CASSLGDRDGNTIYF. This chain links TRBV13 with TRBJ1-3; 8 bases map to TRBD1. With 0 bases clipped from V and 3 bases from J, the junction kept 1 base outside the gene matches. Germline CDR1 is PRHDT and CDR2 is FYEKMQ (reference sequence). This CDR3 contains 15 residues.

The genes are TRBV5-6 and TRBJ2-7, with D possibly TRBD1 on 5 matching bases. Trimming shortened V by 2 bases and J by 5 bases, and 11 bases separated the two germline ends. CDR1 is SGHDT and CDR2 is YYEEEE in the germline V gene. This CDR3 contains 13 residues. The CDR3 bases are TGTGCCAGCAGCTTCCTCGACAGCGACGAGCAGTACTTC. This encodes CASSFLDSDEQYF.

V usage is TRBV18 and J usage is TRBJ2-7, with 8 bases matching TRBD1. After removal of 5 bases from V and 9 bases from J, the junction contained 9 bases not matched to a gene. The CDR3 loop spans 13 amino acids. Per germline, CDR1 KGHSH and CDR2 LQKENI. This CDR3 is CASSSDRDTGQYF. In DNA form, the CDR3 reads TGTGCCAGCTCATCGGACAGGGACACTGGGCAGTACTTC.

The V call is TRBV4-1, the J call TRBJ2-3; 10 positions agree with TRBD1. Losses at the gene ends were 2 bases for V and 5 bases for J; bases not matched to a gene: 13. Germline CDR1 MGHRA, CDR2 YSYEKL. There are 18 residues in the CDR3. CDR3 region: CASSQKLDRGWFGDTQYF. The CDR3 bases are TGCGCCAGCAGCCAAAAACTGGACAGGGGGTGGTTCGGAGATACGCAGTATTTT.

The chain is built from TRBV28 and TRBJ2-7, with D maybe TRBD2 (6 bases). This CDR3 is built from 13 residues. Germline V lookup: CDR1 MDHEN, CDR2 SYDVKM. V gave up 5 bases and J gave up 4 bases, with 12 bases separating them. CDR3 bases: TGTGCCAGCAGTCCCGGGACTTTATACGAGCAGTACTTC. This sequence encodes CASSPGTLYEQYF.

A single count supports this clone. The chain links TRBV5-5 to TRBJ2-2; D perhaps matches TRBD2 (6 bases). V was shortened by 2 bases and J by 1 base, with 15 bases between the two germline ends. The CDR3 loop spans 17 amino acids. In germline, CDR1 is SGHKS, CDR2 YYEKEE (reference sequence). The CDR3 region is CASSLWDSPLNTGELFF. The CDR3 DNA is TGTGCCAGCAGCTTATGGGACTCCCCATTGAACACCGGGGAGCTGTTTTTT.

The chain has TRBV29-1 and TRBJ2-7; 7 bases are shared with TRBD2. The germline V gene encodes CDR1 SQVTM and CDR2 ANQGSEA. The CDR3 loop spans 12 amino acids. The V gene end was trimmed by 7 bases and the J gene end by 7 bases; junction bases not matched to a gene: 10. The CDR3 protein is CSAMRGSGEQYF. The CDR3 DNA sequence: TGCAGCGCCATGCGCGGGAGTGGGGAGCAGTACTTC.

The rearrangement uses TRBV19 and TRBJ1-5; no firm D call. CDR1 and CDR2 (germline): LNHDA, SQIVND (reference sequence). V lost 4 bases and J 2 bases, leaving 6 bases between the germline ends. The CDR3 spans 13 residues. CDR3 residues: CASSNSRNQPQHF. As DNA, the CDR3 is TGTGCCAGTAGTAACAGTCGCAATCAGCCCCAGCATTTT.

CDR3 residues: CSASKRETQYF. The CDR3 region has the DNA TGCAGTGCTAGTAAGCGAGAGACCCAGTACTTC. The chain combines TRBV20-1 with TRBJ2-5; D unclear. This CDR3 has 11 amino acids. CDR1 is DFQATT, CDR2 SNEGSKA, per germline (reference sequence). Trimming shortened V by 3 bases and J by 4 bases, and 6 bases separated the two germline ends.

This clone was observed once. This chain uses TRBV28 with TRBJ1-3; possible D gene TRBD1, 6 bases. Germline-derived CDR1 and CDR2 are MDHEN and SYDVKM. Deletions cut 5 bases from V and 2 bases from J, with 13 bases between. The CDR3 has 15 amino acids. CDR3 in DNA: TGTGCCAGCAGTGTCCCGACAGGTACTGGAAACACCATATATTTT. This translates into CASSVPTGTGNTIYF.

This chain links TRBV28 with TRBJ1-4, with D hard to call. The CDR3 has 13 residues. Germline CDR1 and CDR2: MDHEN and SYDVKM. Trimming took 8 bases from V and 3 from J, leaving 10 bases between them. This CDR3 is CASGLGANEKLFF. The DNA of the CDR3 is TGTGCCAGCGGCCTCGGGGCTAATGAAAAACTGTTTTTT.

The chain employs TRBV5-1 and TRBJ1-6, with D possibly matching TRBD1 (6 bases). This CDR3 is built from 15 residues. The V end lost 0 bases, the J end lost 13 bases, and 17 bases lay between the germline ends. The V gene's germline CDR1 is SGHRS and CDR2 YFSETQ. This chain's CDR3 is CASSLGGQGPYPLHF. The CDR3 region has the DNA TGCGCCAGCAGCTTGGGTGGGCAGGGGCCCTATCCCCTCCACTTT.

V gene TRBV5-1 combines with J gene TRBJ2-2; 15 bases align to TRBD2. V shed 4 bases, J shed 5 bases, and the junction held 9 bases outside the gene matches. The CDR3 has 18 residues. From germline, CDR1 is SGHRS and CDR2 YFSETQ. CDR3 sequence: CASSTPGLAGGRTGELFF. The CDR3 bases are TGCGCCAGCAGCACACCGGGACTAGCGGGGGGTAGGACCGGGGAGCTGTTTTTT.

V gene TRBV5-5 combines with J gene TRBJ2-5, with a possible D match to TRBD1 (5 bases). The ends were cut back, 0 bases at V and 3 bases at J, with 6 bases in the middle. This CDR3 has 13 residues. Per the germline V gene, CDR1 is SGHKS and CDR2 is YYEKEE (reference sequence). CDR3 residues: CASSLAREETQYF. DNA for the CDR3: TGTGCCAGCAGCTTGGCCAGGGAAGAGACCCAGTACTTC.

This clone was seen a few times. The chain recombines TRBV10-3 with TRBJ1-3, with 8 bases fitting TRBD1. The trim removed 9 bases at V and 0 bases at J, leaving 10 bases unmatched. The germline V gene encodes CDR1 ENHRY and CDR2 SYGVKD. CDR3 size: 16 residues. The CDR3 nucleotides read TGTGCCATACTCATACCAGGGGGCCTCTCTGGAAACACCATATATTTT. Protein sequence: CAILIPGGLSGNTIYF.

The sample holds a few counts of this clone. This chain connects TRBV11-2 to TRBJ1-1, with 7 bases matching TRBD1. Losses at the gene ends were 4 bases for V and 8 bases for J; bases not matched to a gene: 10. The CDR3 loop spans 14 amino acids. Per the germline V gene, CDR1 is SGHAT and CDR2 is FQNNGV. CDR3 protein: CASSSYRGGLEAFF. In DNA, the CDR3 is TGTGCCAGCAGCTCTTACAGGGGCGGACTCGAAGCTTTCTTT. The entire variable domain, with the rest obtained from reference TRBV11-2 and TRBJ1-1, is as follows: EAGVAQSPRYKIIEKRQSVAFWCNPISGHATLYWYQQILGQGPKLLIQFQNNGVVDDSQLPKDRFSAERLKGVDSTLKIQPAKLEDSAVYLCASSSYRGGLEAFFGQGTRLTVV.

The chain employs TRBV28 and TRBJ2-6; 9 bases fit TRBD1. Germline CDR1 and CDR2: MDHEN and SYDVKM. V lost 6 bases to trimming and J lost 4 bases; unmatched junction nucleotides: 4. The CDR3 covers 15 residues. The CDR3 DNA sequence: TGTGCCAGCAGCAGACAGGGGGTCGGGGCCAACGTCCTGACTTTC. It codes for CASSRQGVGANVLTF.

This chain uses TRBV7-2 with TRBJ1-6; unclear D gene. Germline CDR1 reads SGHTA; CDR2 reads FQGNSA. The CDR3 extends over 13 amino acids. Deletions cut 3 bases from V and 10 bases from J, with 10 bases between. The CDR3 region is CASSFAPDSPLHF. In DNA form, the CDR3 reads TGTGCCAGCAGCTTTGCCCCCGACTCACCCCTCCACTTT.

The chain uses TRBV15 and TRBJ1-2; TRBD1 agrees at 7 bases. The V and J ends lost 1 base and 0 bases, in that order; junction bases with no gene match: 2. This CDR3 contains 15 residues. Germline CDR1 LNHNV, CDR2 YYDKDF (reference sequence). The CDR3 loop is CATSRVDRTNYGYTF. The CDR3 bases are TGTGCCACCAGCAGAGTGGACAGGACTAACTATGGCTACACCTTC.

The V gene is TRBV9, the J gene TRBJ2-1; D is perhaps TRBD2 (6 bases). Germline loops: CDR1 SGDLS, CDR2 YYNGEE. V was pared by 3 bases and J by 7 bases, with 20 bases between. The CDR3 runs to 16 residues. The chain's CDR3 is CASSAAGQRQVNEQFF. The CDR3 DNA follows: TGTGCCAGCAGCGCAGCGGGCCAGCGCCAAGTGAATGAGCAGTTCTTC.

This chain links TRBV28 with TRBJ1-3; D not resolved. The germline V gene has CDR1 MDHEN and CDR2 SYDVKM. The CDR3 loop spans 15 amino acids. V was trimmed by 4 bases and J by 8 bases, leaving 18 bases between them. The CDR3 coding sequence is TGTGCCAGCAGTTGGCCCCATGGGTTGGTGGACACCATATATTTT. Its protein product is CASSWPHGLVDTIYF.

The chain combines TRBV4-3 with TRBJ1-4; 7 bases line up with TRBD1. The CDR3 is 15 amino acids. The V and J ends lost 4 bases and 4 bases, in that order; junction bases with no gene match: 6. CDR1 LGHNA and CDR2 YSLEER come from the germline V gene. The CDR3 nucleotides read TGCGCCAGCAGCCTCCGCGGGACAGTTAATGAAAAACTGTTTTTT. Translated: CASSLRGTVNEKLFF.

The chain links TRBV3-1 (or the pseudogene TRBV3-2) to TRBJ2-1; 11 bases are a match to TRBD2. Germline lookup yields CDR1 LGHDT and CDR2 YNNKEL (reference sequence). V lost 4 bases, J lost 5 bases, and 4 bases stayed unmatched. CDR3 length equals 15 residues. CDR3 amino acids: CASSLGLAEDNEQFF. In nucleotides, the CDR3 is TGTGCCAGCAGCCTGGGACTAGCGGAGGACAATGAGCAGTTCTTC.